One TCR beta chain is described in this entry. Its antigen target is currently unknown. Base qualities are not at hand, and no much larger clone is one base apart. Library creation used 5' RACE. Sequencer: Illumina HiSeq 2500. A second about 6 to 11 cycle PCR used a sample-barcoded 5' primer and a J-beta primer mix. Each TCR beta cDNA molecule received a unique molecular identifier from a template-switch 5' adaptor carrying 12 random nucleotides. Each sample yielded at least 2.5 million CDR3-containing paired-end reads. First-strand cDNA synthesis was performed from all RNA using the Mint cDNA synthesis kit, with priming by a TRBC-specific oligonucleotide. Following uracil-DNA glycosylase treatment, a first 18-cycle PCR with universal primers M1SS and BC2_uni_R was performed on all cDNA. The authors' pipeline ran thus. Each sample was normalized by randomly selecting 1 million high-quality reads, each carrying a distinct molecular identifier. Reads sharing molecular identifiers were discarded rather than binned into consensus sequences. MiTCR, run with a Q25 quality threshold and the strictest error-elimination algorithm, handled CDR3 identification, clonotype clustering and error correction. A nonparametric unseen species model with Euler transformation was used to estimate a lower bound on total TCR beta diversity. TCRdb redid the processing of the public reads, applying fastp at Q25 and MiXCR, and retained in-frame beta chains. Every CDR3 protein is listed once, alongside the most common genes and DNA of its rows. Clone size and V and J calls follow TCRdb, not the original study. Recorded for this sample are 2 million or so distinct CDR3 sequences; around 48% of them occurred a single time. 2% to 2.5% of the sample is held by the ten biggest clonotypes.

This sample is part of a study of blood T cells in healthy people across ages (dated by TCRdb to between 2014 and 2017). For the wider study: In model experiments, template switching captured about one uniquely barcoded TCR beta cDNA molecule for every two T cells. Using deep sequencing normalized with unique cDNA molecular identifiers, the study measured how TCR beta repertoire diversity changes with age. The donors were split into four age groups: young (average roughly 15 years), middle-aged (39), aged (roughly 65) and long-lived (about 74). To avoid experimental bias, donors of different ages were distributed randomly across sequencing lanes. For two donors (one aged 18 to 29 and one aged 80 or older), the study analyzed two additional independent replicas of 1 million unique cDNA reads from the same blood draw. The study at large found these results: As age increased, observed TCR beta diversity per million T cells dropped in a roughly linear way, and a significant reduction was already evident by age about 40. Donor CMV infection status was unknown, potentially confounding age-related changes in expanded clonotypes. Conclusive comparison of naive and antigen-experienced compartments was prevented by the profiling of bulk unsorted PBMCs. Compared with the aged group, more naive CD4+ T cells, fewer expanded clones and increased TCR diversity were shown by the long-lived group, suggesting age selection. Observed TCR beta diversity correlated strongly with the percentage of naive T cells measured by flow cytometry. Estimates of total diversity based on one million sequenced T cells were considered lower bounds and underestimates.

Systemically healthy Caucasian individuals from Russia, 39 in total and aged about 6 to 95 years, were included as donors. Each donor gave ten milliliters of peripheral blood, drawn into EDTA-treated Vacutainer tubes. Ficoll-Paque density-gradient centrifugation was used to isolate PBMCs, with at least 7 million obtained per sample. Trizol reagent was used to extract total RNA from the PBMCs, yielding at least 5.5 micrograms per sample. Naive CD45RAhigh/CD27high T cell percentages were measured by flow cytometry on a PBMC aliquot from every donor. CDR1 is given as DFQATT and CDR2 as SNEGSKA, both from the germline V gene (reference sequence). Cut back by 0 bases and 5 bases, the V and J ends lie 16 bases apart. The CDR3 measures 15 amino acids from cysteine to phenylalanine. Only the CDR3 DNA is retained, 45 bases long and in frame from the first base.

The rearranged chain carries TRBV20-1 and TRBJ2-5; a tentative D match to TRBD2 spans 6 bases. Source material: blood. This TCR came from a woman in her thirties or forties in good health. The nucleotide sequence is TGCAGTGCTAGAGAAGGGCGGGGTAGTACTGAGACCCAGTACTTC. Translation gives CSAREGRGSTETQYF.